Sequencing of this T cell receptor (beta chain) was carried out in a study of human T cells and chemical hapten exposure (dated by TCRdb to about 2021). About the investigation overall: For sensitization, 2% DPC in acetone was applied to a roughly 2 cm by roughly 2 cm area of upper inner arm skin. Throughout the approximately 24-week study period, patients were also given weekly therapeutic DPC doses on the scalp. Patch testing was done on the upper back using Finn chambers containing 0.01% DPC, and results were scored after 6 days according to International Contact Dermatitis Research Group standards. Most of the patients in the cohort were female, and the cohort covered alopecia areata with under or over 50% scalp involvement, alopecia totalis and alopecia universalis. Libraries were combined into a pool for sequencing, and differences in TCR yield between samples came mainly from small differences in library volumes within the pool. In alopecia patients, the study followed how the peripheral blood TCR repertoire changed in vivo over primary and secondary sensitization to diphenylcyclopropenone (DPC), a hapten. Blood samples were taken from patients before sensitization (week 0) and then at 2, 6 and about 24 weeks after DPC sensitization. Blood for TCR sequencing was provided by twenty-nine alopecia patients at one to four time points (pre-sensitization, 2, 6 and 24 weeks).

Library preparation was by RACE. Sequencer: NextSeq 500. Library preparation attached unique molecular identifiers to individual cDNA molecules for quantitative, reproducible TCR counting. From each blood RNA sample, both TCR alpha and TCR beta chains were sequenced. The source study handled its data this way. A median of approximately 100,000 TCRs per sample was observed, with a range of about 20,000 to 700,000. The Decombinator software suite was used to annotate V, J and CDR3 in the TCR reads. Every sample was subsampled to the same number of TCRs (28,000) for the PS versus PT1 abundance plots. Expanded TCRs were defined as absent before sensitization and observed at least eight times at the 2-week time point. TCRdb reran the public reads through fastp at Q25 and MiXCR, keeping productive beta chains. Entries are consolidated by CDR3 protein sequence, retaining the most common genes and DNA. TCRdb, not the authors, supplied the V and J calls. The sample includes more than 60,000 distinct CDR3 sequences, with 9% to 12% observed a single time. The ten most abundant clones make up around 6.8% of the sample.

Overall study outcomes, separate from this receptor: Because every patient had alopecia, a presumed autoimmune disease, the patients' immune response might differ from that of healthy individuals. The number of TCRs above 1 in 1000 frequency did not change with DPC sensitization; there was no evidence of global repertoire structure alterations. Expanded TCRs formed significantly more large CDR3 similarity clusters than pre-sensitization or healthy control sets, consistent with antigen-driven responses. After repeated subsampling, the strength of the expansion versus patch-test correlation and the threshold at which it became significant changed. Patch test score correlated positively with the number of PT1 expanded TCRs, reaching significance at thresholds 8, 16 and 32 but not at 4.

The table lists this clonotype with a few counts. Its antigen has not been determined. No much larger clonotype is one base removed from it; base qualities were not supplied. The sample's time point, from its label and the paper: patch test 2, 6 weeks after DPC sensitization. Taken with the paper, the label for treatment or condition translates to: therapeutic diphenylcyclopropenone sensitization with weekly scalp DPC. At every patch-test visit, the blood draw took place before the patch test was put on. To be eligible, patients had to be aged 18 to 70, diagnosed with alopecia and judged suitable for DPC therapy, while pregnant patients were excluded. Total RNA was extracted from unfractionated whole blood collected in Tempus Blood RNA tubes. CDR1 SGHTA and CDR2 FQGTGA are derived from the germline V gene. The germline V end is reduced by 5 bases and the J end by 2 bases; junction bases left unmatched: 4. The CDR3, from cysteine to phenylalanine, totals 15 residues. The read is trimmed to its CDR3 DNA, 45 bases read in frame from base 1.

Rearrangement joined TRBV7-3 to TRBJ1-5; 9 central nucleotides agree with TRBD1. This TCR was recovered from a woman aged 50 to 65 with alopecia areata. Some clones in this sample may be carry-over from other donors' samples. Here the sequenced sample was whole blood, taken in connection with sensitization to the hapten diphenylcyclopropenone (DPC). The sequence in DNA is TGTGCCAGCAGCCGCCGGGACAGGGGCAATCAGCCCCAGCATTTT. Its coded protein is CASSRRDRGNQPQHF.